Presented here are 9 T cell receptor beta chains from one specimen sequenced in a study of blood T cells in healthy people across ages. The use of a sample-barcoded 5' primer and a J-beta primer mix characterized a second PCR of 7 to 11 cycles. TCRdb re-called the 5' RACE reads with MiXCR, one entry per CDR3 protein. The sample consists of 1.5 million to 2 million distinct CDR3 sequences, roughly 32% of them appearing once. Sequencing was performed on blood. Receptor source: a woman aged 30 to 39 in good health.

This sequence joins TRBV27 and TRBJ2-7; 8 positions match TRBD1. After removal of 2 bases from V and 5 bases from J, the junction contained 17 bases not matched to a gene. This CDR3 is 18 amino acids long. Germline lookup yields CDR1 MNHEY and CDR2 SMNVEV (reference sequence). The CDR3 here is CASSLTVGQGLKADEQYF. CDR3 nucleotide sequence: TGTGCCAGCAGTTTAACTGTCGGACAGGGTCTCAAGGCGGACGAGCAGTACTTC.

The chain is built from TRBV20-1 and TRBJ2-7; 8 bases fit TRBD1. The CDR3 length is 14 residues. V lost 7 bases, J lost 0 bases, and 8 bases stayed unmatched. CDR1 is DFQATT and CDR2 is SNEGSKA in the germline V gene (reference sequence). CDR3 in DNA: TGCAGTGGGCCCCTAACAGGGGGCTCCTACGAGCAGTACTTC. Its translation is CSGPLTGGSYEQYF.

The chain carries TRBV6-5 and TRBJ2-7, with 8 bases fitting TRBD1. Trimming cost V 3 bases and J 3 bases; bases outside gene matches: 7. CDR1 and CDR2 from the germline V gene are MNHEY and SVGAGI. CDR3 length equals 15 residues. CDR3 amino acids: CASSYARGHFYEQYF. The CDR3 bases are TGTGCCAGCAGTTATGCCAGGGGGCATTTCTACGAGCAGTACTTC.

V usage is TRBV5-1 and J usage is TRBJ2-7; D is ambiguous. Trimming took 0 bases from V and 4 from J, leaving 14 bases between them. Germline CDR1 and CDR2: SGHRS and YFSETQ. This CDR3 spans 15 amino acids. The CDR3 region has the DNA TGCGCCAGCAGCTTGGACTCACCTGGAATTTACGAGCAGTACTTC. This encodes CASSLDSPGIYEQYF.

The J gene is TRBJ1-2, the V gene TRBV7-9, with D hard to call. Germline V CDR1 and CDR2: SEHNR, FQNEAQ (reference sequence). The CDR3 loop spans 13 amino acids. Trimming took 1 base from V and 6 from J, leaving 9 bases between them. CDR3 amino acids: CASSLVPDDGYTF. Here the CDR3 DNA reads TGTGCCAGCAGCTTAGTTCCGGACGATGGCTACACCTTC.

The J gene is TRBJ2-5, the V gene TRBV9, with D unresolved. The CDR3 is 15 amino acids. Germline V lookup: CDR1 SGDLS, CDR2 YYNGEE. V shed 4 bases and J shed 1 base, with 14 bases lying between them. The CDR3, as DNA: TGTGCCAGCAGCTCAACCGCAGGAGTCCAAGAGACCCAGTACTTC. This gives the protein CASSSTAGVQETQYF.

This clonotype was seen more than once but under ten times. The V and J genes are TRBV6-1 and TRBJ2-7; 8 positions match TRBD1. This CDR3 comprises 15 residues. The ends lost 0 bases at V and 2 bases at J; junction bases unmatched: 3. CDR1 and CDR2 (germline): MNHNS, SASEGT. DNA for the CDR3: TGTGCCAGCAGTGAAGCAGACAGGGGCGCCTACGAGCAGTACTTC. Its translation: CASSEADRGAYEQYF.

A few counts support this clonotype. V usage is TRBV6-1 and J usage is TRBJ2-7, with D possibly being TRBD2 (6 bases). Germline V lookup: CDR1 MNHNS, CDR2 SASEGT. The V end was cut by 11 bases, the J end by 3 bases, with 17 bases between. The CDR3 length is 13 residues. CDR3 nucleotide sequence: TGTGCCGCCCGGGGCGGGGTCAGCTACGAGCAGTACTTC. Its translation is CAARGGVSYEQYF.

A word on this clonotype: The junction shows a germline mismatch at one end, possibly a read error. The rearrangement joins TRBV20-1 to TRBJ2-1; possible D gene TRBD1, 7 bases. Germline V lookup: CDR1 DFQATT, CDR2 SNEGSKA (reference sequence). CDR3 length: 13 amino acids. CDR3 protein: CSARQGGYNGQFF. In DNA, the CDR3 is TGCAGTGCTCGGCAGGGGGGCTACAATGGGCAGTTCTTC.